A selection of T cell receptor beta chains follows, all from one sample in a study of blood T cell repertoires in COVID-19. TCRdb's copy holds only in-frame clones and misses some; the assay was immunoSEQ multiplex PCR. The sample lists approximately 100,000 clones, roughly 85% occurring once. Specimen: peripheral blood. The receptors originated from a woman in her seventies with active or convalescent COVID-19. Both conserved end residues are part of each CDR3. D genes are given only for firm matches. Clone size, where shown, is once, few, many, or a class for clones that have expanded.

CDR3 length	V gene	D gene	clone size	J gene	CDR3 protein	CDR3 DNA
16	TRBV6-5	NA	few	TRBJ2-1	CASSYSDIPSYNEQFF	TGTGCCAGCAGTTACTCTGACATACCCTCCTACAATGAGCAGTTCTTC
16	TRBV6-5	TRBD1	NA	TRBJ1-6	CASSYSTGVDNSPLHF	TGTGCCAGCAGTTACTCGACAGGGGTGGATAATTCACCCCTCCACTTT
14	TRBV2	NA	NA	TRBJ1-6	CASQGSSYNSPLHF	TGTGCCAGTCAGGGGAGCTCCTATAATTCACCCCTCCACTTT
14	TRBV14	TRBD1	NA	TRBJ2-7	CASSPGQGPYEQYF	TGTGCCAGCAGCCCGGGACAGGGCCCCTACGAGCAGTACTTC
14	TRBV18	TRBD1	NA	TRBJ2-7	CASSPRTGGYEQYF	TGTGCCAGCTCACCTCGAACAGGGGGCTACGAGCAGTACTTC
14	TRBV18	NA	NA	TRBJ1-3	CASSPGDSGNTIYF	TGTGCCAGCTCACCAGGAGATTCGGGAAACACCATATATTTT
14	TRBV11-1	TRBD2	NA	TRBJ2-7	CASSWTSGAYEQYF	TGTGCCAGCAGCTGGACTAGCGGGGCCTACGAGCAGTACTTC
12	TRBV29-1	NA	NA	TRBJ1-1	CSGSRGNTEAFF	TGCAGCGGTTCCAGGGGGAACACTGAAGCTTTCTTT
15	TRBV2	TRBD2	NA	TRBJ2-1	CASSEEREVYNEQFF	TGTGCCAGCAGTGAGGAGCGGGAGGTATACAATGAGCAGTTCTTC
15	TRBV28	NA	NA	TRBJ1-2	CASAMGGAVSEGYTF	TGTGCCAGCGCCATGGGGGGGGCTGTTTCGGAGGGCTACACCTTC
12	TRBV15	NA	NA	TRBJ2-3	CATTRRGDTQYF	TGTGCCACCACCCGACGGGGAGATACGCAGTATTTT
14	TRBV19	NA	NA	TRBJ2-1	CASGMDTTYNEQFF	TGTGCCAGTGGGATGGACACGACCTACAATGAGCAGTTCTTC
12	TRBV5-6	NA	NA	TRBJ2-7	CASSLDTYEQYF	TGTGCCAGCAGCTTGGATACCTACGAGCAGTACTTC
12	TRBV3-1/TRBV3-2	TRBD1	NA	TRBJ1-1	CASSRSQGEAFF	TGTGCCAGCAGTCGGTCACAGGGGGAAGCTTTCTTT
14	TRBV5-1	NA	NA	TRBJ1-2	CASSLQGNNYGYTF	TGCGCCAGCAGCTTACAGGGAAATAACTATGGCTACACCTTC
16	TRBV25-1	TRBD1	NA	TRBJ1-4	CASSDSPGQGAEKLFF	TGTGCCAGCAGTGACTCGCCGGGACAGGGGGCTGAAAAACTGTTTTTT
16	TRBV5-3	TRBD1	NA	TRBJ1-5	CARSANRGQIDQPQHF	TGTGCCAGAAGTGCGAACAGGGGGCAAATAGATCAGCCCCAGCATTTT
17	TRBV14	TRBD2	NA	TRBJ2-3	CASSQDLIGRAADTQYF	TGTGCCAGCAGCCAAGATCTGATCGGGAGGGCAGCAGATACGCAGTATTTT
13	TRBV30	NA	NA	TRBJ1-1	CAWRTGFNTEAFF	TGTGCCTGGAGAACAGGGTTTAACACTGAAGCTTTCTTT
15	TRBV5-1	TRBD1	NA	TRBJ2-2	CASSTGQTNTGELFF	TGCGCCAGCAGCACGGGACAGACGAACACCGGGGAGCTGTTTTTT
18	TRBV7-3	TRBD1	NA	TRBJ2-2	CASSLTGQGASNTGELFF	TGTGCCAGCAGCTTAACGGGACAGGGGGCATCGAACACCGGGGAGCTGTTTTTT
18	TRBV6-2/TRBV6-3	TRBD1	NA	TRBJ2-7	CASSLGIGTGQSKYEQYF	TGTGCCAGCAGTTTGGGTATCGGGACAGGGCAGAGTAAGTACGAGCAGTACTTC
13	TRBV6-5	TRBD1	NA	TRBJ1-5	CASRKDRYQPQHF	TGTGCCAGCAGAAAGGACAGGTATCAGCCCCAGCATTTT
11	TRBV6-5	NA	NA	TRBJ2-7	CASSSLYEQYF	TGTGCCAGCAGTTCCCTCTACGAGCAGTACTTC
15	TRBV2	TRBD1	few	TRBJ1-6	CASITEQGVDSPLHF	TGTGCCAGCATAACCGAACAGGGGGTTGATTCACCCCTCCACTTT
16	TRBV7-9	TRBD1	NA	TRBJ1-1	CASSLGPGQGATEAFF	TGTGCCAGCAGCTTAGGGCCGGGACAGGGGGCTACTGAAGCTTTCTTT
14	TRBV28	TRBD1	NA	TRBJ2-7	CASSPQGSMYEQYF	TGTGCCAGCAGTCCACAGGGGTCAATGTACGAGCAGTACTTC
14	TRBV18	NA	NA	TRBJ1-4	CASSRLQTNEKLFF	TGTGCCAGCTCACGACTTCAAACTAATGAAAAACTGTTTTTT
15	TRBV2	TRBD2	once	TRBJ2-1	CASSVGLAGYNEQFF	TGTGCCAGCAGTGTAGGGCTAGCGGGGTACAATGAGCAGTTCTTC
16	TRBV6-6	TRBD2	NA	TRBJ2-1	CASSYRASGGVVGQFF	TGTGCCAGCAGTTACCGTGCTAGCGGGGGGGTGGTTGGGCAGTTCTTC
15	TRBV5-4	TRBD2	NA	TRBJ2-2	CAAGLAGENTGELFF	TGTGCAGCCGGGCTAGCGGGGGAAAATACCGGGGAGCTGTTTTTT
13	TRBV12-3/TRBV12-4	TRBD2	NA	TRBJ2-7	CASRPSGSYEQYF	TGTGCCAGCAGACCAAGCGGGAGCTACGAGCAGTACTTC
15	TRBV9	TRBD1	few	TRBJ1-1	CASSAPDRGITEAFF	TGTGCCAGCAGCGCCCCGGACAGGGGGATCACTGAAGCTTTCTTT
14	TRBV6-2/TRBV6-3	TRBD1	NA	TRBJ1-5	CASSYTGDAQPQHF	TGTGCCAGCAGTTACACAGGGGATGCTCAGCCCCAGCATTTT
14	TRBV5-6	TRBD2	NA	TRBJ2-3	CASSTPTSQDTQYF	TGTGCCAGCAGCACCCCGACTAGCCAAGATACGCAGTATTTT
16	TRBV4-3	NA	few	TRBJ2-5	CASSQYAGQNQETQYF	TGCGCCAGCAGCCAATACGCAGGACAGAACCAAGAGACCCAGTACTTC
16	TRBV6-2/TRBV6-3	NA	NA	TRBJ1-2	CASSSSVIRENYGYTF	TGTGCCAGCAGTTCTAGCGTGATAAGGGAAAACTATGGCTACACCTTC
14	TRBV7-2	NA	NA	TRBJ1-2	CASSSSGLWKGYTF	TGTGCCAGCAGCTCGTCAGGGCTTTGGAAGGGCTACACCTTC
11	TRBV2	NA	NA	TRBJ2-5	CASSGGETQYF	TGTGCCAGCAGTGGCGGGGAGACCCAGTACTTC
14	TRBV5-1	NA	NA	TRBJ2-1	CASSLGGPDNEQFF	TGCGCCAGCAGCTTAGGGGGACCAGACAATGAGCAGTTCTTC
14	TRBV6-6	TRBD1	once	TRBJ2-3	CASKNTGGPDTQYF	TGTGCCAGCAAAAATACAGGGGGTCCAGATACGCAGTATTTT
16	TRBV3-1/TRBV3-2	NA	NA	TRBJ2-5	CASSQRTGIRGETQYF	TGTGCCAGCAGCCAAAGAACAGGGATTCGCGGCGAGACCCAGTACTTC
16	TRBV9	NA	NA	TRBJ1-1	CASTQSGGPLNTEAFF	TGTGCCAGCACTCAATCCGGGGGACCCTTGAACACTGAAGCTTTCTTT